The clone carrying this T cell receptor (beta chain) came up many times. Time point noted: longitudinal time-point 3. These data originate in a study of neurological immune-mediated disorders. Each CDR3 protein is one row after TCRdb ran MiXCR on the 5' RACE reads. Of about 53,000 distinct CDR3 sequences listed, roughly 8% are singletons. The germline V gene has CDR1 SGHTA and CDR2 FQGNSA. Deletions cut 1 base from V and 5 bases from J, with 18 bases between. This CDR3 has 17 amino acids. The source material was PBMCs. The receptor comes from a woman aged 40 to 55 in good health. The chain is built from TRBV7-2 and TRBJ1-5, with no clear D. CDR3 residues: CASSLDGPAGSYQPQHF. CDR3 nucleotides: TGTGCCAGCAGCTTAGACGGTCCGGCGGGCAGCTATCAGCCCCAGCATTTT.